The TCR beta chain under discussion was sequenced for a study of blood T cell repertoires in COVID-19 (dated by TCRdb to the early 2020s). For context, the study as a whole: Samples from collaborators originated in the United States, Italy and Spain and spanned both the acute and convalescent phases of COVID-19. Where HLA class I and class II types were available, the types were taken from metadata supplied by the sample provider, not from assay-based typing. A freely available public database, intended as a resource for researchers studying the immune response to SARS-CoV-2, is where the repertoires were released. A de-identified subject ID, COVID-19 status, age in years and sex were almost always included in the sample metadata. The samples were drawn from the first 160 participants of the ongoing ImmuneRACE study and from over 950 subjects provided by 6 global collaborators. Subjects who had been exposed to COVID-19, were actively infected with it, or had recovered from it provided the deeply sampled blood TCRbeta repertoires that made up the dataset. The material from the prospective study consisted of cDNA or gDNA derived from T cells, B-cell-depleted T cells, or PBMCs. Here is what the overall study found, with its caveats: Clinical and demographic metadata were provided uncurated, with the amount varying by source and participant.

This clone was observed a few times. Its antigen is not yet known. Per-base qualities were not stored, and no clone one base away is much larger. TCRbeta CDR3 regions were amplified from genomic DNA by means of the immunoSEQ Assay, a bias-controlled multiplex PCR. The published analysis was carried out like this. Within the assay, amplification of reference gene primers was used to estimate how many nucleated cells each sample contained. To quantify the absolute abundance of each unique TCRbeta CDR3 rearrangement, sequence reads were collapsed and filtered. Productive Simpson clonality was computed per sample as the square root of Simpson's diversity index over productive rearrangements. TCRdb took over this immuneACCESS table, retaining in-frame rearrangements with V and J assigned. Such tables are incomplete; in checked studies, under half of the missing clones stem from an unresolved V gene, and the remainder is unexplained. V, J and clone size are those of that table, while D and trimming were read from the DNA. Counted in this sample were 42,000 or so clones; around 81% of them appeared once. The ten largest clones add up to roughly 38% of the sample.

Collaborating institutions collected whole blood in K2EDTA tubes following their own protocols. For TCRbeta analysis, collaborator samples were shipped as frozen whole blood, as isolated PBMCs, or as DNA extracted from either sample type. The cysteine opens and the phenylalanine closes a CDR3 of 16 amino acids. CDR3 DNA only is kept here, 48 bases in frame from base 1. Trimming takes 0 bases off V and 4 bases off J; junction bases not matched to a gene: 0. CDR1 LGHNA and CDR2 YNFKEQ are derived from the germline V gene. The sequence was obtained from a man in his forties with active or convalescent COVID-19. The chain links TRBV4-2 with TRBJ2-3; 14 middle bases align to TRBD2. Sequencing was carried out using peripheral blood. For the CDR3, the sequence is CASSQETSGGADTQYF. The DNA sequence follows: TGTGCCAGCAGCCAAGAGACTAGCGGGGGGGCAGATACGCAGTATTTT.